A single sample gave rise to the 14 T cell receptor beta chains below, sequenced in a study of control samples from healthy donors and cancer patients. Method: immunoSEQ multiplex PCR; TCRdb's copy keeps in-frame clones and lacks some. The sample holds about 120,000 clones, over 75% seen once. The material sequenced was PBMCs. These receptors were obtained from a woman aged 50 to 65 with colorectal cancer.

The V gene is TRBV5-4, the J gene TRBJ1-2, with 8 bases fitting TRBD1. The V gene's germline CDR1 is SGHNT and CDR2 YYREEE (reference sequence). The CDR3 runs 13 residues. V dropped 4 bases and J dropped 8; count of bases not matched to a gene: 7. This chain's CDR3 is CASSAGTGLGYTF. CDR3 in DNA: TGTGCCAGCAGCGCCGGGACAGGCTTGGGCTACACCTTC.

The genes are TRBV7-8 and TRBJ2-3, with D possibly being TRBD2 (5 bases). The CDR3 loop spans 17 amino acids. The V gene's germline CDR1 is SGHVS and CDR2 FQNEAQ. With 0 bases removed from V and 4 bases from J, the gap between germline ends came to 17 bases. CDR3 sequence: CASSLALASNPPDTQYF. CDR3 coding DNA: TGTGCCAGCAGCTTAGCCCTAGCAAGCAACCCCCCAGATACGCAGTATTTT.

The rearrangement joins TRBV10-3 to TRBJ2-7; maybe TRBD1 (5 bases). With 4 bases removed from V and 3 bases from J, the gap between germline ends came to 10 bases. Looked up from germline, CDR1 is ENHRY and CDR2 is SYGVKD. There are 13 residues in the CDR3. The CDR3 loop is CAISVGALYEQYF. CDR3 nucleotides: TGTGCCATCAGTGTAGGGGCTCTCTACGAGCAGTACTTC.

This chain joins TRBV5-6 and TRBJ2-3; either TRBD1 or TRBD2 may fit D (6 bases each). Trimming stripped 3 bases from V and 5 bases from J, with 19 bases between. Germline V gene data show CDR1 as SGHDT and CDR2 as YYEEEE. The CDR3 is 16 amino acids. CDR3 sequence reads: CASSSWGGGGRDTQYF. The CDR3 DNA follows: TGTGCCAGCAGCTCATGGGGAGGTGGGGGGCGAGATACGCAGTATTTT. The whole variable domain, remainder taken from reference TRBV5-6 and TRBJ2-3, is DAGVTQSPTHLIKTRGQQVTLRCSPKSGHDTVSWYQQALGQGPQFIFQYYEEEERQRGNFPDRFSGHQFPNYSSELNVNALLLGDSALYLCASSSWGGGGRDTQYFGPGTRLTVL.

This chain uses TRBV10-1 with TRBJ1-1; possibly TRBD1 for D (5 bases). Germline lookup yields CDR1 WNHNN and CDR2 SYGVQD (reference sequence). Trimming pared 3 bases from V and 3 bases from J, leaving 11 bases between. The CDR3 loop spans 14 amino acids. CDR3 protein: CASSDGTGYTEAFF. In DNA, the CDR3 is TGCGCCAGCAGTGATGGGACGGGATACACTGAAGCTTTCTTT.

V and J are TRBV7-6 and TRBJ1-1, with TRBD1 matching 7 bases. Germline-derived CDR1 and CDR2 are SGHVS and FNYEAQ. The CDR3 is made up of 14 amino acids. After removal of 2 bases from V and 1 base from J, the junction contained 1 base not matched to a gene. CDR3 nucleotide sequence: TGTGCCAGCAGCTTAAGGGGGCAGAACACTGAAGCTTTCTTT. It translates to CASSLRGQNTEAFF.

CDR3 residues: CASSWNTGANEQFF. The CDR3 DNA is TGCGCCAGCAGCTGGAATACAGGGGCTAATGAGCAGTTCTTC. The chain recombines TRBV5-1 with TRBJ2-1; 7 positions match TRBD1. CDR1 and CDR2 from the germline V gene are SGHRS and YFSETQ. CDR3 length: 14 residues. Trimming took 3 bases from V and 7 from J; bases not matched to a gene: 7.

The chain couples TRBV11-3 to TRBJ2-2, with D perhaps TRBD2 (6 bases). The CDR3 runs 15 residues. Trimming took 4 bases from V and 4 from J, leaving 13 bases between them. Germline V gene lookup returns CDR1 SGHNT and CDR2 YENEEA. In nucleotides, the CDR3 is TGTGCCAGCAGCTCCGGGGGATCGGCCACCGGGGAGCTGTTTTTT. Amino acid sequence: CASSSGGSATGELFF.

This chain uses TRBV4-1 with TRBJ2-6; D gene ambiguous. CDR1 is MGHRA, CDR2 YSYEKL, per germline. The CDR3 spans 17 residues. With 5 bases removed from V and 2 bases from J, the gap between germline ends came to 16 bases. The CDR3 nucleotides read TGCGCCAGCAGCAGATCGAATCGTGACGCTGGGGCCAACGTCCTGACTTTC. Protein sequence: CASSRSNRDAGANVLTF.

The chain couples TRBV2 to TRBJ2-5; tentatively, D is TRBD2 (5 bases). Trimming left V 7 bases short and J 4 bases short, with 16 bases between. This CDR3 is 14 amino acids long. Germline V gene sequence: CDR1 SNHLY, CDR2 FYNNEI. This CDR3 reads CASTSTAGRETQYF. The CDR3 nucleotides are TGTGCCAGCACCTCCACGGCGGGCAGAGAGACCCAGTACTTC.

The rearrangement links TRBV10-2 to TRBJ1-3, with D possibly being TRBD1 (5 bases). Trimming stripped 4 bases from V and 0 bases from J, with 13 bases between. Germline values: CDR1 WSHSY, CDR2 SAAADI. This CDR3 spans 16 amino acids. The CDR3 sequence: CASSGGAPSSGNTIYF. DNA for the CDR3: TGCGCCAGCAGTGGTGGGGCGCCAAGCTCTGGAAACACCATATATTTT.

The rearrangement links TRBV11-2 to TRBJ1-1; D perhaps matches TRBD1 (5 bases). This CDR3 is 15 amino acids long. Looked up from germline, CDR1 is SGHAT and CDR2 is FQNNGV. Trimming stripped 5 bases from V and 5 bases from J, with 18 bases between. CDR3 in amino acids: CASSRTQGSRTEAFF. The CDR3 DNA is TGTGCCAGCAGCCGCACCCAGGGAAGTAGAACTGAAGCTTTCTTT. Full variable domain (remainder filled in from reference TRBV11-2 and TRBJ1-1): EAGVAQSPRYKIIEKRQSVAFWCNPISGHATLYWYQQILGQGPKLLIQFQNNGVVDDSQLPKDRFSAERLKGVDSTLKIQPAKLEDSAVYLCASSRTQGSRTEAFFGQGTRLTVV.

Notes on this clone: Other DNA sequences in the same sample also yield this CDR3. The chain joins TRBV18 to TRBJ1-1; D uncertain. This CDR3 has 13 amino acids. The V end was cut by 3 bases, the J end by 1 base, with 6 bases between. CDR1 and CDR2 (germline): KGHSH, LQKENI. As DNA, the CDR3 is TGTGCCAGCTCACCTGCGGGGAACACTGAAGCTTTCTTT. Its translation is CASSPAGNTEAFF.

This chain joins TRBV5-1 and TRBJ1-2; 10 nucleotides agree with TRBD1. The CDR3 extends over 18 amino acids. CDR1 SGHRS and CDR2 YFSETQ come from the germline V gene. With V trimmed by 1 base and J by 4 bases, 13 bases remained unmatched. The CDR3 protein is CASSLRLGQGSDRYGYTF. The CDR3 DNA follows: TGCGCCAGCAGCTTGAGATTGGGACAGGGGTCCGACCGCTATGGCTACACCTTC.